These T cell receptor beta chains were read from a single sample in a study of blood T cell repertoires in COVID-19. This table comes from immunoSEQ multiplex PCR, and its TCRdb copy is limited to in-frame clones, with some not included. The table lists about 220,000 clones, 85% to 90% of them singletons. Specimen: peripheral blood. The receptors were sampled from a woman in her forties or fifties with COVID-19, enrolled during active disease. CDR3s include the opening cysteine and the closing phenylalanine or tryptophan. A D gene is named only where the DNA matches it firmly. The size entry is marked missing in some rows and otherwise reads once, few, many or a size class.

>TRBV3-1/TRBV3-2|TRBD1|NA|TRBJ1-2
TGTGCCAGCAGCCAGACAGGGGAGAGTGGCTACACCTTC
CASSQTGESGYTF
>TRBV10-1|TRBD2|NA|TRBJ2-5
TGCGCCAGCAGCCGGACTAGCGGGGAAGAGACCCAGTACTTC
CASSRTSGEETQYF
>TRBV6-2/TRBV6-3|TRBD1|NA|TRBJ2-7
TGTGCCAGCAGTTCCCGGGACAGGGGGCGCTACTACGAGCAGTACTTC
CASSSRDRGRYYEQYF
>TRBV28|NA|NA|TRBJ2-1
TGTGCCACTAAGAATCAGGGGCTCGGTGAGCAGTTCTTC
CATKNQGLGEQFF
>TRBV6-5|NA|once|TRBJ2-3
TGTGCCAGCGGTAGAGATACGCAGTATTTT
CASGRDTQYF
>TRBV11-3|TRBD2|NA|TRBJ2-1
TGTGCCAGCAGCTTAGGCGGGGGGGCCGATAATGAGCAGTTCTTC
CASSLGGGADNEQFF
>TRBV28|NA|NA|TRBJ1-5
TGTGCCGGGGGAGGACAGCCCCAGCATTTT
CAGGGQPQHF
>TRBV11-2|NA|NA|TRBJ1-1
TGTGCCAGCAGAACTCCCGGGATGTACACTGAAGCTTTCTTT
CASRTPGMYTEAFF
>TRBV5-1|TRBD1|NA|TRBJ2-3
TGCGCCAGCAGCTTGGACCCACAGGGGGCCAGCGCAGATACGCAGTATTTT
CASSLDPQGASADTQYF
>TRBV28|TRBD1|once|TRBJ1-2
TGTGCCAGCAGTCAGTCGACAGGGAACTATGGCTACACCTTC
CASSQSTGNYGYTF
>TRBV4-1|TRBD2|NA|TRBJ2-3
TGCGCCAGCAGCCCACTGACTAGCGGCCGAGATACGCAGTATTTT
CASSPLTSGRDTQYF
>TRBV24-1|NA|NA|TRBJ1-5
TGTGCCACCAGTGGGGGGGGGATTCAGCCCCAGCATTTT
CATSGGGIQPQHF
>TRBV19|TRBD2|NA|TRBJ2-1
TGTGCCAGTAGTATCAGCGGGGGGGCGAATGAGCAGTTCTTC
CASSISGGANEQFF
>TRBV12-3/TRBV12-4|NA|NA|TRBJ2-5
TGTGCCAGCAGAAAGGGGGCGGGGGAGACCCAGTACTTC
CASRKGAGETQYF
>TRBV15|NA|NA|TRBJ1-5
TGTGCCACCAGCAGAGATCTCGGACAGCCAAATCAGCCCCAGCATTTT
CATSRDLGQPNQPQHF
>TRBV5-1|NA|few|TRBJ2-2
TGCGCCAGCAGCTTACCCACAGGGCCCAGCACCGGGGAGCTGTTTTTT
CASSLPTGPSTGELFF
>TRBV3-1/TRBV3-2|TRBD1|NA|TRBJ1-1
TGTGCCAGCAGCTTTAGACTCAGGGGGACCGTGAACACTGAAGCTTTCTTT
CASSFRLRGTVNTEAFF
>TRBV18|TRBD1|few|TRBJ2-2
TGTGCCAGCTCACTCGGGACAGAAAACACCGGGGAGCTGTTTTTT
CASSLGTENTGELFF
>TRBV19|TRBD2|NA|TRBJ2-1
TGTGCCAGACCCCCGGGGGGGACGTATTACAATGAGCAGTTCTTC
CARPPGGTYYNEQFF
>TRBV4-1|NA|NA|TRBJ1-6
TGCGCCAGCAGCCACTCGGGGGAGGGGATTGGTTCACCCCTCCACTTT
CASSHSGEGIGSPLHF
>TRBV5-8|TRBD2|NA|TRBJ2-1
TGTGCCAGCAGCTTCGGACTAGCGGGGGTGACCTACAATGAGCAGTTCTTC
CASSFGLAGVTYNEQFF
>TRBV4-2|NA|NA|TRBJ2-7
TGTGCCAGCAGCCAAGGACCGGGGTGGGAGCAGTACTTC
CASSQGPGWEQYF
>TRBV9|NA|NA|TRBJ2-2
TGTGCCAGCAGCGATAGGGATAGGACAGTCACCGGGGAGCTGTTTTTT
CASSDRDRTVTGELFF
>TRBV5-4|NA|NA|TRBJ1-4
TGTGCCAGCAGCTTACAGGGTGGTGAAAAACTGTTTTTT
CASSLQGGEKLFF
>TRBV29-1|NA|NA|TRBJ2-7
TGCAGCGTTGTTGGTCTCGAGGGCGAGCAGTACTTC
CSVVGLEGEQYF
>TRBV6-2/TRBV6-3|NA|NA|TRBJ1-5
TGTGCCAGCAGTTCAGGAGGGAGCAATCAGCCCCAGCATTTT
CASSSGGSNQPQHF
>TRBV15|NA|NA|TRBJ1-1
TGTGCCACCAGCCGGTTACATCAGGGAGGAACTGAAGCTTTCTTT
CATSRLHQGGTEAFF
>TRBV27|NA|NA|TRBJ2-1
TGTGCCAGCAGTTACCGACTGAGTCATGAGCAGTTCTTC
CASSYRLSHEQFF
>TRBV11-3|NA|NA|TRBJ1-1
TGTGCCAGCTCGCCGGTGCAAAACACTGAAGCTTTCTTT
CASSPVQNTEAFF
>TRBV27|NA|NA|TRBJ1-1
TGTGCCAGCAGGGGGCTCGACACTGAAGCTTTCTTT
CASRGLDTEAFF
>TRBV29-1|NA|few|TRBJ1-5
TGCAGCGTTGAAGATGGGTTCGGGCAGCCCCAGCATTTT
CSVEDGFGQPQHF
>TRBV2|NA|NA|TRBJ2-2
TGTGCCAGCAGTGACTTAGCGAACACCGGGGAGCTGTTTTTT
CASSDLANTGELFF
>TRBV24-1|NA|NA|TRBJ2-1
TGTGCCACCAGTGATTCAGGGCCGGCGGGGCTCAATGAGCAGTTCTTC
CATSDSGPAGLNEQFF
>TRBV27|NA|NA|TRBJ1-1
TGTGCCAGCAGTTTGCTTATGGGGGGAGATACTGAAGCTTTCTTT
CASSLLMGGDTEAFF
>TRBV5-8|TRBD1|NA|TRBJ2-3
TGTGCCAGCAGCTCGTCTCCCGGGACAGGGAAGGCAGATACGCAGTATTTT
CASSSSPGTGKADTQYF
>TRBV28|NA|NA|TRBJ2-3
TGTGCCGGACTCGATTCTATCACAGATACGCAGTATTTT
CAGLDSITDTQYF
>TRBV18|NA|NA|TRBJ2-1
TGTGCCAGCTCACCCGCGGGTTCCTACAATGAGCAGTTCTTC
CASSPAGSYNEQFF
>TRBV25-1|NA|NA|TRBJ1-6
TGTGCCAGCAGCCGACCCGCGCGGAATTCACCCCTCCACTTT
CASSRPARNSPLHF
>TRBV5-5|TRBD2|NA|TRBJ2-1
TGTGCCAGCAGCCCAAATGGGCGGGGGGGCAAGAATGAGCAGTTCTTC
CASSPNGRGGKNEQFF
>TRBV21-1|NA|NA|TRBJ2-1
TGTGCCAGCAGCATCACTAGCGGGGGGGCGAATGAGCAGTTCTTC
CASSITSGGANEQFF
>TRBV7-3|TRBD1|NA|TRBJ1-1
TGTGCCAGCAGCATCGACAGGGCCACCCCTTTCTTT
CASSIDRATPFF
>TRBV18|TRBD2|NA|TRBJ2-3
TGTGCCAGCTCACCGACCAGCGGGGGGCCCACAGATACGCAGTATTTT
CASSPTSGGPTDTQYF
>TRBV5-1|NA|NA|TRBJ1-1
TGCGCCAGCAGCTTGGAGTGGGGGCGCACTGAAGCTTTCTTT
CASSLEWGRTEAFF
>TRBV6-5|TRBD1|NA|TRBJ2-5
TGTGCCAGCAGCCTGGGACAGCAAGAGACCCAGTACTTC
CASSLGQQETQYF
>TRBV5-5|TRBD2|NA|TRBJ2-1
TGTGCCAGCAGCTTCATAGCGGGGGGTTTTGAGCAGTTCTTC
CASSFIAGGFEQFF
>TRBV6-5|TRBD1|NA|TRBJ1-5
TGTGCCAGCACCCCAGACAGGGCGCGGATTCAGCCCCAGCATTTT
CASTPDRARIQPQHF
>TRBV5-6|TRBD1|few|TRBJ1-2
TGTGCCAGCAGCTTGAGGGGACAGGGTCGATATGGCTACACCTTC
CASSLRGQGRYGYTF
>TRBV11-3|NA|NA|TRBJ2-7
TGTGCCAGCAGCTTGTCCCTCGGGCGGGCCTACGAGCAGTACTTC
CASSLSLGRAYEQYF
>TRBV28|NA|NA|TRBJ1-4
TGTGCCAGCAGTTTCATAGGGGCCCCTCAGCATGAAAAACTGTTTTTT
CASSFIGAPQHEKLFF
>TRBV5-1|TRBD2|NA|TRBJ2-2
TGCGCCAGCAGCTTCTATCCAGCGGGGGCCGCGAACACCGGGGAGCTGTTTTTT
CASSFYPAGAANTGELFF